The rows below give T cell receptor beta chains drawn from one sample of a study of long-term antiretroviral therapy in people with HIV. This table comes from immunoSEQ multiplex PCR, and its TCRdb copy is limited to in-frame clones, with some not included. Among tens of thousands of clones listed, 65% to 90% were seen once. The sequencing used unsorted PBMCs, collected 1.2 years after starting antiretroviral therapy. All receptors come from a man aged 50-59 years with HIV. CDR3s include the opening cysteine and the closing phenylalanine or tryptophan. Each record gives: clone size, V gene, J gene, D gene, CDR3 protein, CDR3 DNA. The D gene is left open where the match is weak. Not every row has a clone size; where given, it reads once, few, many or a size class.

>once|TRBV2|TRBJ2-4|TRBD1
CANTGQSKNIQYF
TGTGCCAACACGGGACAGTCTAAAAACATTCAGTACTTC
>.|TRBV5-1|TRBJ2-5|TRBD1
CASSLGGQGPGETQYF
TGCGCCAGCAGCTTGGGGGGACAGGGGCCGGGGGAGACCCAGTACTTC
>.|TRBV28|TRBJ1-2|.
CASSVAWDGINYGYTF
TGTGCCAGCAGTGTAGCGTGGGACGGAATTAACTATGGCTACACCTTC
>.|TRBV28|TRBJ1-2|.
CASSSSYGYTF
TGTGCCAGCAGTTCAAGTTATGGCTACACCTTC
>.|TRBV6-5|TRBJ2-1|.
CASGTGEQFF
TGTGCCAGCGGTACGGGTGAGCAGTTCTTC
>.|TRBV5-1|TRBJ2-3|.
CASSLEARGTDTQYF
TGCGCCAGCAGCTTGGAGGCCAGGGGAACAGATACGCAGTATTTT
>.|TRBV12-1|TRBJ2-6|.
CASSRYLGQSRANVLTF
TGTGCCAGCAGCCGGTACTTAGGACAAAGTCGGGCCAACGTCCTGACTTTC
>.|TRBV28|TRBJ2-3|TRBD2
CASRRSGGPRTDTQYF
TGTGCCAGCAGACGTAGCGGGGGGCCACGCACAGATACGCAGTATTTT
>.|TRBV11-2|TRBJ2-3|TRBD1
CASSGQGAVGTDTQYF
TGTGCCAGCAGCGGGCAGGGGGCGGTTGGCACAGATACGCAGTATTTT
>.|TRBV7-9|TRBJ2-7|TRBD2
CASSRGTSGGRDEQYF
TGTGCCAGCAGCCGGGGGACTAGCGGGGGTAGGGACGAGCAGTACTTC
>.|TRBV6-1|TRBJ2-3|.
CASSSDRDTQYF
TGTGCCAGCAGTTCCGATAGGGATACGCAGTATTTT
>.|TRBV29-1|TRBJ2-2|.
CSVVLQPHGELFF
TGCAGCGTTGTGCTACAGCCCCACGGGGAGCTGTTTTTT
>.|TRBV27|TRBJ2-7|.
CASSFSLHSYEQYF
TGTGCCAGCAGTTTCAGCCTACATTCTTACGAGCAGTACTTC
>once|TRBV21-1|TRBJ2-3|.
CASSNTRDTGTDTQYF
TGTGCCAGCAGCAACACGAGGGACACGGGCACAGATACGCAGTATTTT
>.|TRBV7-8|TRBJ2-5|TRBD2
CASSPREGRGVQETQYF
TGTGCCAGCAGCCCTAGGGAAGGGCGGGGGGTCCAAGAGACCCAGTACTTC
>.|TRBV11-1|TRBJ2-7|TRBD1
CASSLGPVQGAQEQYF
TGTGCCAGCAGCTTAGGCCCCGTTCAGGGGGCTCAAGAGCAGTACTTC
>.|TRBV28|TRBJ2-4|.
CASSPRGGAKNIQYF
TGTGCCAGCAGCCCCCGAGGGGGAGCCAAAAACATTCAGTACTTC
>.|TRBV2|TRBJ2-1|TRBD2
CAGGGSYNEQFF
TGTGCCGGGGGGGGTTCCTACAATGAGCAGTTCTTC
>.|TRBV9|TRBJ2-5|.
CASSVGGGQETQYF
TGTGCCAGCAGCGTAGGTGGGGGGCAAGAGACCCAGTACTTC
>.|TRBV19|TRBJ1-2|TRBD1
CASSRASSGTVYGYTF
TGTGCCAGTAGCCGTGCCTCCTCCGGGACAGTATATGGCTACACCTTC
>.|TRBV28|TRBJ2-1|.
CASSPPSSRDEQFF
TGTGCCAGCAGTCCCCCGAGCTCCAGGGATGAGCAGTTCTTC
>.|TRBV19|TRBJ2-3|TRBD1
CASSRGTGLSDTQYF
TGTGCCAGTAGTAGAGGGACAGGGTTGTCAGATACGCAGTATTTT
>.|TRBV10-2|TRBJ2-3|TRBD2
CASSGGGTDTQYF
TGCGCCAGCAGTGGCGGGGGTACAGATACGCAGTATTTT
>.|TRBV9|TRBJ1-2|.
CASSVRSGANYGYTF
TGTGCCAGCAGCGTAAGGTCAGGTGCCAACTATGGCTACACCTTC
>once|TRBV19|TRBJ2-7|.
CASSPGPTYEQYF
TGTGCCAGTTCTCCGGGACCTACCTACGAGCAGTACTTC
>.|TRBV10-2|TRBJ2-3|TRBD2
CASRSSGVFTDTQYF
TGCGCCAGCAGGAGTAGCGGGGTATTCACAGATACGCAGTATTTT
>few|TRBV7-6|TRBJ2-1|TRBD2
CASSLKRGGEQFF
TGTGCCAGCAGCTTAAAGCGGGGCGGTGAGCAGTTCTTC
>.|TRBV18|TRBJ2-7|.
CASSPPGGRIPYEQYF
TGTGCCAGCTCACCACCGGGGGGCAGGATCCCCTACGAGCAGTACTTC
>.|TRBV25-1|TRBJ2-3|.
CASSKTRVRSTDTQYF
TGTGCCAGCAGTAAGACTAGAGTACGGAGCACAGATACGCAGTATTTT
>.|TRBV27|TRBJ1-2|TRBD1
CASSFRDRPSYGYTF
TGTGCCAGCAGTTTCAGGGACAGGCCGTCATATGGCTACACCTTC
>.|TRBV4-3|TRBJ2-7|TRBD2
CASSQEPGGGAYEQYF
TGCGCCAGCAGCCAAGAACCGGGGGGGGGTGCCTACGAGCAGTACTTC
>.|TRBV28|TRBJ1-6|.
CASSFFGVGSPLHF
TGTGCCAGCAGCTTCTTCGGTGTTGGGTCACCCCTCCACTTT
>.|TRBV19|TRBJ1-4|.
CASHGGRNEKLFF
TGTGCCAGCCACGGGGGACGGAATGAAAAACTGTTTTTT
>.|TRBV7-9|TRBJ1-2|.
CASSPGSNYGYTF
TGTGCCAGCAGCCCCGGGTCTAACTATGGCTACACCTTC
>.|TRBV27|TRBJ1-4|.
CASSEWRVEKLFF
TGTGCCAGCTCCGAGTGGAGGGTTGAAAAACTGTTTTTT
>.|TRBV6-5|TRBJ1-4|.
CASSSAGRALEKLFF
TGTGCCAGCAGTTCCGCAGGTCGGGCGCTAGAAAAACTGTTTTTT
>.|TRBV5-4|TRBJ2-7|TRBD2
CASSPRLAGGRAYEQYF
TGTGCCAGCAGCCCTAGACTAGCGGGGGGGCGGGCCTACGAGCAGTACTTC
>.|TRBV29-1|TRBJ2-7|TRBD1
CSANRGAYEQYF
TGCAGCGCCAACAGGGGGGCCTACGAGCAGTACTTC
>.|TRBV7-2|TRBJ2-3|.
CASSLSHTDTQYF
TGTGCCAGCAGCTTATCACACACAGATACGCAGTATTTT
>.|TRBV27|TRBJ1-6|.
CASRGPYNSPLHF
TGTGCCAGCAGGGGACCGTATAATTCACCCCTCCACTTT
>.|TRBV4-2|TRBJ2-3|TRBD2
CASSQGTSGEYF
TGTGCCAGCAGCCAGGGGACTAGCGGGGAGTATTTT
>.|TRBV7-3|TRBJ2-6|.
CASSLGRSASGANVLTF
TGTGCCAGCAGCTTGGGCAGGTCGGCCTCTGGGGCCAACGTCCTGACTTTC
>.|TRBV12-2|TRBJ1-2|.
CASRLVPPDRPRDGYTF
TGTGCAAGTCGCTTAGTCCCGCCGGACAGGCCTCGGGACGGCTACACCTTC
>.|TRBV10-3|TRBJ1-4|TRBD1
CAISELGTGDATNEKLFF
TGTGCCATCAGTGAGCTGGGGACAGGGGATGCAACTAATGAAAAACTGTTTTTT